Presented here are 26 T cell receptor beta chains from one specimen sequenced in a study of blood T cell repertoires in COVID-19 (TCRdb year 2020). The library was made by the immunoSEQ multiplex PCR assay. TCRdb limited this immuneACCESS table to in-frame rearrangements with V and J called. A share of clones is missing; checked studies link under half to unresolved V genes, and the rest is unexplained. The sample includes hundreds of thousands of clones, with 80% to 90% observed a single time. 2.2% of the sample rests with the top ten. Input material: PBMCs or T cells enriched from blood (not recorded which). The receptors stem from a man aged 25 to 45 who had recovered from COVID-19.

This chain uses TRBV19 with TRBJ1-2, with no clear D. The V gene's germline CDR1 is LNHDA and CDR2 SQIVND (reference sequence). Trimming took 3 bases from V and 3 from J, leaving 5 bases between them. The CDR3 has 12 residues. The CDR3 loop is CASSMRDYGYTF. The CDR3 DNA reads as TGTGCCAGTAGTATGAGGGACTATGGCTACACCTTC.

Written as DNA, the CDR3 is TGTGCCAGCAGACAGAGCTCTGGAAACACCATATATTTT. Protein: CASRQSSGNTIYF. The chain joins TRBV12-3 or TRBV12-4 to TRBJ1-3, with D hard to call. This CDR3 comprises 13 residues. The germline V and J ends were trimmed by 6 bases and 0 bases, with 6 bases remaining between them.

The chain links TRBV7-2 to TRBJ2-2; D possibly corresponds to TRBD1 (6 bases). This CDR3 spans 16 amino acids. Trimming took 6 bases from V and 4 from J, leaving 18 bases between them. Germline CDR1 is SGHTA and CDR2 is FQGNSA. CDR3 residues: CASRPKGDPVTGELFF. CDR3 in DNA: TGTGCCAGCAGGCCAAAGGGGGACCCAGTCACCGGGGAGCTGTTTTTT.

The V call is TRBV2, the J call TRBJ2-4; 11 nucleotides match TRBD1. The V segment lost 6 bases and the J segment 6 bases; nucleotides outside the gene matches: 1. This CDR3 has 13 residues. Germline CDR1 reads SNHLY; CDR2 reads FYNNEI. Here the CDR3 reads CASRGTGGNIQYF. The CDR3 nucleotides read TGTGCCAGCAGGGGGACAGGGGGAAACATTCAGTACTTC.

This chain connects TRBV29-1 to TRBJ2-3, with TRBD2 identical over 9 bases. CDR1 and CDR2 (germline): SQVTM, ANQGSEA. This CDR3 is 14 amino acids long. Germline trimming cut 4 bases from V and 2 bases from J; bases unmatched to any gene: 4. CDR3 sequence (DNA): TGCAGCGTTGCGGCTAGCGGGGACACAGATACGCAGTATTTT. It codes for CSVAASGDTDTQYF.

The chain carries TRBV5-6 and TRBJ2-1; a weak D match, TRBD1 (6 bases). The CDR3 runs to 17 residues. The V and J ends lost 3 bases and 0 bases respectively, with 16 bases between them. Germline CDR1 and CDR2: SGHDT and YYEEEE. CDR3 nucleotide sequence: TGTGCCAGCAGCTCGGCCCCGACAGGACGCTCCTACAATGAGCAGTTCTTC. Protein sequence: CASSSAPTGRSYNEQFF.

The sample holds one count of this clone. The chain joins TRBV7-2 to TRBJ2-7, with a weak D call TRBD1 (5 bases). Trimming cost V 0 bases and J 4 bases, with 13 bases left between them. Germline values: CDR1 SGHTA, CDR2 FQGNSA. The CDR3 consists of 15 residues. The CDR3 DNA reads as TGTGCCAGCAGCTTAGCGATGGGGCAACGGTACGAGCAGTACTTC. Translated, it gives CASSLAMGQRYEQYF.

This clone occurred once. The chain combines TRBV2 with TRBJ1-6; the match to TRBD1 covers 8 bases. Germline V gene sequence: CDR1 SNHLY, CDR2 FYNNEI. The CDR3 has 14 residues. V lost 5 bases to trimming and J lost 8 bases; unmatched junction nucleotides: 5. CDR3 DNA sequence: TGTGCCAGCAGTCTTGAGACAGGGGATTCACCCCTCCACTTT. Its translation is CASSLETGDSPLHF. The full variable domain, completed using reference TRBV2 and TRBJ1-6, is EPEVTQTPSHQVTQMGQEVILRCVPISNHLYFYWYRQILGQKVEFLVSFYNNEISEKSEIFDDQFSVERPDGSNFTLKIRSTKLEDSAMYFCASSLETGDSPLHFGNGTRLTVT.

This sequence joins TRBV6-5 and TRBJ2-3; no definite D call. The V end was cut by 4 bases, the J end by 2 bases, with 13 bases between. This CDR3 contains 15 residues. Germline V CDR1 and CDR2: MNHEY, SVGAGI. CDR3 bases: TGTGCCAGCAGTTTTCAACCGGGTCCCACAGATACGCAGTATTTT. Its translation: CASSFQPGPTDTQYF.

The chain links TRBV11-2 to TRBJ1-2; TRBD1 agrees at 9 bases. Germline CDR1 reads SGHAT; CDR2 reads FQNNGV. Unmatched junction bases numbered 5, after V lost 0 bases and J lost 6 bases. There are 15 residues in the CDR3. CDR3 residues: CASSLEPGTGHGYTF. The CDR3 DNA reads as TGTGCCAGCAGCTTAGAGCCCGGGACAGGGCATGGCTACACCTTC.

This rearrangement joins TRBV4-1 to TRBJ2-1; 7 bases line up with TRBD1. V lost 6 bases, J lost 4 bases, and 18 bases stayed unmatched. This CDR3 spans 18 amino acids. CDR1 and CDR2 (germline): MGHRA, YSYEKL. The CDR3 loop is CASRAGGPGTELYNEQFF. CDR3 in DNA: TGCGCCAGCAGGGCTGGGGGCCCTGGGACAGAACTTTACAATGAGCAGTTCTTC.

This chain links TRBV7-2 with TRBJ1-3; the D is unclear. CDR3 length: 16 residues. Germline loops: CDR1 SGHTA, CDR2 FQGNSA. Trimming cost V 1 base and J 0 bases, with 10 bases left between them. The CDR3 bases are TGTGCCAGCAGCTTAGAGGGAGGATTCTCTGGAAACACCATATATTTT. Its translation is CASSLEGGFSGNTIYF.

The V and J genes are TRBV5-1 and TRBJ1-2, with D maybe TRBD1 (5 bases). The CDR3 has 14 residues. V was shortened by 3 bases and J by 6 bases, with 15 bases between the two germline ends. Per the germline V gene, CDR1 is SGHRS and CDR2 is YFSETQ. For the CDR3, the DNA is TGCGCCAGCAGCTCACGTCCGGGGGTCCATGGCTACACCTTC. Its translation is CASSSRPGVHGYTF.

The CDR3 protein is CASSLGLGEKLFF. CDR3 sequence (DNA): TGCGCCAGCAGCTTGGGACTGGGTGAAAAACTGTTTTTT. The chain combines TRBV5-1 with TRBJ1-4, with unresolved D. CDR1 SGHRS and CDR2 YFSETQ come from the germline V gene. The length of the CDR3 is 13 residues. With 0 bases removed from V and 7 bases from J, the gap between germline ends came to 7 bases.

The V gene is TRBV14, the J gene TRBJ2-3; D gene uncertain. V was shortened by 1 base and J by 1 base, with 3 bases between the two germline ends. Germline-derived CDR1 and CDR2 are SGHDN and FVKESK. This CDR3 has 13 residues. Here the CDR3 reads CASSQAGTDTQYF. The CDR3 DNA sequence: TGTGCCAGCAGCCAAGCGGGCACAGATACGCAGTATTTT.

This clone was detected only once. CDR3 DNA: TGTGCCAGTAGTCTAAACCTCGGGACAGGGGATGGCTACACCTTC. It encodes CASSLNLGTGDGYTF. The chain has TRBV19 and TRBJ1-2; 10 nucleotides agree with TRBD1. Germline trimming cut 5 bases from V and 6 bases from J; bases unmatched to any gene: 9. The CDR3 extends over 15 amino acids. Per the germline V gene, CDR1 is LNHDA and CDR2 is SQIVND (reference sequence).

This chain links TRBV25-1 with TRBJ1-1; D unclear. Germline V gene data show CDR1 as MGHDK and CDR2 as SYGVNS. The CDR3 sequence is 14 residues long. V lost 2 bases and J lost 2, with 9 bases in between. The CDR3 here is CASSETVRNTEAFF. In DNA, the CDR3 is TGTGCCAGCAGTGAAACCGTCAGAAACACTGAAGCTTTCTTT.

This chain connects TRBV30 to TRBJ2-7; D uncertain. The CDR3 totals 11 residues. V lost 2 bases and J lost 6, with 8 bases in between. CDR1 GTSNPN and CDR2 SVGIG come from the germline V gene (reference sequence). This CDR3 reads CAWSISSEQYF. CDR3 DNA: TGTGCCTGGAGTATCTCTTCCGAGCAGTACTTC.

There are a few counts of this clone. The chain combines TRBV15 with TRBJ2-2; 14 bases align to TRBD2. V trimming: 5 bases; J trimming: 0 bases; junction bases outside the gene matches: 5. This CDR3 contains 18 residues. Germline V CDR1 and CDR2: LNHNV, YYDKDF (reference sequence). Written as DNA, the CDR3 is TGTGCCACCAGCTCAGGACTAGCGGGGGGAGCGAACACCGGGGAGCTGTTTTTT. Protein: CATSSGLAGGANTGELFF.

This chain uses TRBV5-1 with TRBJ2-5; D is unresolved. CDR3 length: 14 residues. In germline, CDR1 is SGHRS, CDR2 YFSETQ. Trimming shortened V by 2 bases and J by 5 bases, and 13 bases separated the two germline ends. CDR3 sequence reads: CASSLGRSPETQYF. The CDR3 DNA reads TGCGCCAGCAGCTTAGGCAGGTCTCCGGAGACCCAGTACTTC.

This clone has only one observation. This rearrangement joins TRBV5-6 to TRBJ1-1; 7 bases map to TRBD1. CDR3 length: 15 amino acids. The trim removed 4 bases at V and 3 bases at J, leaving 9 bases unmatched. In germline, CDR1 is SGHDT, CDR2 YYEEEE. The CDR3 nucleotides read TGTGCCAGCAGCAGACAGGGTGGGATCGACACTGAAGCTTTCTTT. Translating gives CASSRQGGIDTEAFF.

The genes are TRBV3-1 (or the pseudogene TRBV3-2) and TRBJ2-7, with 8 bases lining up with TRBD1. This CDR3 has 16 residues. V dropped 1 base and J dropped 6; count of bases not matched to a gene: 11. Germline-derived CDR1 and CDR2 are LGHDT and YNNKEL (reference sequence). CDR3 sequence: CASSQVRQGLLSEQYF. The CDR3 DNA is TGTGCCAGCAGCCAAGTTCGACAGGGGCTACTGTCCGAGCAGTACTTC.

This clone was found once. The rearrangement uses TRBV3-1 (or the pseudogene TRBV3-2) and TRBJ1-4; unclear D gene. Deletions cut 3 bases from V and 4 bases from J, with 9 bases between. Germline CDR1 is LGHDT and CDR2 is YNNKEL (reference sequence). This CDR3 contains 14 residues. CDR3 sequence: CASSHGGYNEKLFF. The CDR3, as DNA: TGTGCCAGCAGCCATGGCGGTTATAATGAAAAACTGTTTTTT.

This clone appeared once. CDR3 sequence reads: CASSPPGHPIQSPLHF. CDR3 DNA: TGTGCCAGCTCTCCTCCGGGACATCCTATTCAGTCACCCCTCCACTTT. This chain links TRBV18 with TRBJ1-6; the D gene is possibly TRBD1 (6 bases). Germline loops: CDR1 KGHSH, CDR2 LQKENI. Trimming removed 6 bases at V and 10 bases at J, with 22 bases between. This CDR3 comprises 16 residues.

This clone was seen once. The rearrangement joins TRBV11-2 to TRBJ2-1; TRBD2 might be the D (7 bases). CDR1 and CDR2 from the germline V gene are SGHAT and FQNNGV. V was clipped by 2 bases and J by 6 bases, with 14 bases between them. The CDR3 has 15 residues. CDR3 nucleotide sequence: TGTGCCAGCAGCTTATTTGGGGGCGGGGGCAATGAGCAGTTCTTC. It translates to CASSLFGGGGNEQFF.

The rearrangement joins TRBV5-6 to TRBJ1-6; 8 bases line up with TRBD1. Germline lookup yields CDR1 SGHDT and CDR2 YYEEEE. The CDR3 is made up of 17 amino acids. V was pared by 2 bases and J by 4 bases, with 8 bases of the junction left unmatched. CDR3 DNA: TGTGCCAGCAGCTTATCAGGGGGCGTCAGATATAATTCACCCCTCCACTTT. Translated: CASSLSGGVRYNSPLHF. The full variable domain, in which reference TRBV5-6 and TRBJ1-6 provide the parts outside the CDR3, is DAGVTQSPTHLIKTRGQQVTLRCSPKSGHDTVSWYQQALGQGPQFIFQYYEEEERQRGNFPDRFSGHQFPNYSSELNVNALLLGDSALYLCASSLSGGVRYNSPLHFGNGTRLTVT.